This T cell receptor beta chain was recovered during a study of blood T cell repertoires in COVID-19. At the level of the study: The analysed material was cDNA or gDNA that came from T cells, B-cell-depleted T cells, or PBMCs.

Everyone who took part was roughly 18 to 100 years old, and they came from 20 to 25 US areas. Each participant's cohort was designated according to participant-reported clinical history. Original methodology: It was from reference gene primer amplification that nucleated cell counts were estimated. Sequencing used immunoSEQ multiplex PCR; TCRdb keeps in-frame clones, though not all of them. The V and J calls and clone size were taken over from that table, and D and trimming were inferred from the DNA. The sample records some 140,000 clones, around 82% being singletons. V gave up 7 bases and J gave up 7 bases, with 10 bases separating them. This CDR3 is built from 11 residues. Germline values: CDR1 MDHEN, CDR2 SYDVKM.

V is TRBV28 and J is TRBJ1-2; D ambiguous. Sequences were obtained from PBMCs or T cells enriched from blood (not recorded which). This TCR came from a man in his forties or fifties with acute COVID-19. The CDR3 region is CASISAGGYTF. CDR3 nucleotides: TGTGCCAGCATTTCCGCAGGTGGCTACACCTTC.